This T cell receptor (beta chain) was captured by sequencing in a study of CD8+CD57+ T cells in acquired aplastic anemia. Whole-study results and caveats: Patients and controls had CD8+ Simpson's diversity values that were not significantly distinct.

Trimming stripped 6 bases from V and 2 bases from J, with 10 bases between. The CDR3 sequence is 12 residues long. In germline, CDR1 is DFQATT, CDR2 SNEGSKA (reference sequence). The table lists this clonotype with a few counts. The antigen remains undetermined. It was genomic DNA that served as the template for profiling TCR beta VDJ and CDR3. TCRdb reprocessed the reads via MiXCR and lists one record per CDR3 protein. The table includes 150,000 or so distinct CDR3 sequences, roughly 54% detected once. Individuals selected for sequencing had exhibited CD8+CD57+ cell expansion on flow cytometry. Severe acquired aplastic anemia was the diagnosis recorded for all patients. Patients had received no therapy at the time of blood sampling.

The sample was sorted CD4+, CD8+, or CD8+CD57+ T cells (not recorded which) from PBMCs. The chain couples TRBV20-1 to TRBJ2-5; D is unresolved. This receptor was obtained from a human donor with aplastic anemia. Written as DNA, the CDR3 is TGCAGTGCCGGATGGGGACAAGAGACCCAGTACTTC. Its protein product is CSAGWGQETQYF.